This TCR beta chain appears in the sequencing data of a study of cytomegalovirus exposure and HLA in healthy donors. Findings and limits, study-wide: The likely origin of a cluster of highly shared sequence variants was a sequencing artifact. Several top significant clusters appeared, in a later analysis, to be linked to common viral pathogens. TCR beta chain V- and J-gene trimming was linked, in a later analysis, to a missense variant in DCLRE1C. Exclusion applied to some V segments, including TRBV6-2 and TRBV6-3, as they were indistinguishable.

With regard to this clone: The antigen remains undetermined.

In the PCR, 60 Vbeta and 13 Jbeta primers were used. Sequencing used immunoSEQ multiplex PCR; TCRdb keeps in-frame clones, though not all of them. The sample shows about 200,000 clones, about 70% of them seen only once. This CDR3 is built from 15 residues. Trimming pared 4 bases from V and 0 bases from J, leaving 7 bases between. Germline V gene data show CDR1 as MNHEY and CDR2 as SVGAGI. The specimen sequenced was PBMCs. The clonotype comes from a woman aged 25 to 39 in good health and CMV-seronegative. The chain carries TRBV6-5 and TRBJ1-6, with D hard to call. CDR3 DNA: TGTGCCAGCAGTTGGAGCAGCTCCTATAATTCACCCCTCCACTTT. It codes for CASSWSSSYNSPLHF.